This T cell receptor beta chain is from a study of response to subunit inactivated influenza vaccine. The germline V gene has CDR1 MDHEN and CDR2 SYDVKM. CDR3 length: 13 residues. Trimming took 6 bases from V and 0 from J, leaving 8 bases between them. Each CDR3 protein is one row after TCRdb ran MiXCR on the RT-PCR reads. The sample includes around 320,000 distinct CDR3 sequences, around 22% of them seen just once. V is TRBV28 and J is TRBJ1-2; maybe TRBD1 (5 bases). Material: PBMCs from blood, obtained about 20 months after vaccination. The TCR comes from a man between 50 and 75 years old who received an inactivated influenza vaccine. The CDR3 region is CASSGHPNYGYTF. As DNA, the CDR3 is TGTGCCAGCAGCGGACACCCTAACTATGGCTACACCTTC.